This T cell receptor (beta chain) came from a study of human T cells and chemical hapten exposure (dated by TCRdb to about 2021). In terms of the full investigation: For sensitization, 2% DPC in acetone was applied to a roughly 2 cm by roughly 2 cm area of upper inner arm skin. Throughout the study period of around 25 weeks, patients also received therapeutic DPC doses to the scalp every week. Patch tests used Finn chambers with 0.01% DPC on the upper back, scored after 6 days by International Contact Dermatitis Research Group standards. The patient cohort, mostly female, included alopecia areata with under or over 50% scalp involvement, alopecia totalis and alopecia universalis. Libraries were combined into a pool for sequencing, and differences in TCR yield between samples came mainly from small differences in library volumes within the pool. Peripheral blood TCR repertoire changes were tracked in vivo in alopecia patients during primary and secondary sensitization to the hapten diphenylcyclopropenone (DPC). Blood samples were taken from patients before sensitization (week 0) and then at 2, 6 and about 24 weeks after DPC sensitization. Nearly 30 alopecia patients provided blood for TCR sequencing at one to four time points (pre-sensitization, 2, 6 and 24 weeks).

The CDR3 measures 15 amino acids from cysteine to phenylalanine. Only CDR3 DNA remains: 45 bases, in frame from the first base. Reading the germline V gene gives CDR1 KGHSH and CDR2 LQKENI. V is trimmed back by 3 bases and J by 1 base, and the junction contains 4 bases that no gene match accounts for. Broader findings and caveats from the paper: Patch test score correlated positively with the number of PT1 expanded TCRs, reaching significance at thresholds 8, 16 and 32 but not at 4. Expanded TCRs formed significantly more large CDR3 similarity clusters than pre-sensitization or healthy control sets, consistent with antigen-driven responses. Because every patient had alopecia, a presumed autoimmune disease, the patients' immune response might differ from that of healthy individuals. After repeated subsampling, the strength of the expansion versus patch-test correlation and the threshold at which it became significant changed. DPC sensitization did not change how many TCRs were above 1 in 1000 frequency, and no evidence was found of alterations in global repertoire structure.

Explained via the paper, the time point label denotes: patch test 2, 6 weeks after DPC sensitization. Per the publication, the treatment or condition label means: therapeutic diphenylcyclopropenone sensitization with weekly scalp DPC. Blood at each patch-test visit was drawn before the patch test was applied. To be eligible, patients had to be aged 18 to 70, diagnosed with alopecia and judged suitable for DPC therapy, while pregnant patients were excluded. Total RNA was isolated from unfractionated whole blood collected in Tempus Blood RNA tubes. On this clonotype: This clone's antigen is unknown. Within one base of it there is no much larger clone, and no base qualities were kept.

The method behind the library was RACE. Sequencing instrument: NextSeq 500. During library preparation, unique molecular identifiers were attached to individual cDNA molecules so that TCRs could be counted in a quantitative, reproducible way. Both TCR alpha and TCR beta chains were sequenced from each blood RNA sample. The paper's data handling went like this. The median number of TCRs per sample was 85,000 to 100,000, ranging from 23,224 to 690,600. V, J and CDR3 annotation of the TCR reads was carried out using the Decombinator software suite. Every sample was subsampled to the same number of TCRs (28,000) for the PS versus PT1 abundance plots. Expanded TCRs were defined as absent before sensitization and observed at least eight times at the 2-week time point. TCRdb cleaned the public reads at Q25 with fastp, built clones with MiXCR and kept in-frame beta chains. Each entry is one CDR3 protein sequence, shown with its most common DNA and genes. The V and J calls and clone size are TCRdb's, not the authors'. The sample yields about 100,000 distinct CDR3 sequences; about 10% were counted once. The top ten clones comprise 3.2% of the sample.

The sequencing used whole blood, collected in connection with sensitization to the hapten diphenylcyclopropenone (DPC). The clonotype comes from a woman aged 40 to 55 with alopecia areata. Some clones in this sample may be carry-over from other donors' samples. This chain joins TRBV18 to TRBJ1-1; 8 bases in the middle match TRBD1. The CDR3 region reads CASSPKQGGNTEAFF. The bases are TGTGCCAGCTCACCCAAACAGGGGGGGAACACTGAAGCTTTCTTT. With the portions outside the CDR3 filled from the reference TRBV18 and TRBJ1-1 genes, the complete variable region becomes NAGVMQNPRHLVRRRGQEARLRCSPMKGHSHVYWYRQLPEEGLKFMVYLQKENIIDESGMPKERFSAEFPKEGPSILRIQQVVRGDSAAYFCASSPKQGGNTEAFFGQGTRLTVV.